These 17 T cell receptor beta chains originate from one sample sequenced in a study of post-analysis software for immune sequencing data. Their target antigens are unknown. Unique molecular identifiers tagged the TCR beta cDNA libraries. Each CDR3 protein gets one entry after TCRdb re-called the PCR reads with MiXCR. The sample includes 400,000 to 500,000 distinct CDR3 sequences, approximately 38% of them seen just once. Broader study findings: Several TRBV segments (TRBV5-6, TRBV5-1 and TRBV20-1 among them) occurred more frequently in patients than in controls.

Sequencing was performed on blood. The receptors originated from a girl between 2 and 10 years old with multiple sclerosis.

This rearrangement joins TRBV6-5 to TRBJ1-4; D unclear. The V gene lost 6 bases and the J gene lost 3 bases, with 11 bases spanning the gap. CDR3 length equals 14 residues. Germline V gene data show CDR1 as MNHEY and CDR2 as SVGAGI. The CDR3 DNA sequence: TGTGCCAGCAGCAAGAGTGGAGCTAATGAAAAACTGTTTTTT. It specifies CASSKSGANEKLFF.

The J gene is TRBJ1-2, the V gene TRBV5-4; D perhaps matches TRBD1 (5 bases). The CDR3 is 12 residues long. Trimming left V 9 bases short and J 7 bases short, with 16 bases between. Germline CDR1 is SGHNT and CDR2 is YYREEE (reference sequence). This CDR3 reads CATFGGRPGYTF. CDR3 nucleotide sequence: TGTGCCACCTTTGGGGGACGGCCTGGCTACACCTTC.

This chain joins TRBV6-5 and TRBJ2-3; 14 positions match TRBD2. J was trimmed by 1 base and V by 7 bases; bases with no gene match: 4. CDR1 is MNHEY, CDR2 SVGAGI, per germline. This CDR3 comprises 16 residues. This CDR3 reads CASTPGLAGGTDTQYF. The CDR3 coding sequence is TGTGCCAGCACACCGGGACTAGCGGGGGGCACAGATACGCAGTATTTT.

This clonotype was observed a handful of times. The chain uses TRBV12-5 and TRBJ2-5, with 11 bases matching TRBD2. CDR1 LGHNT and CDR2 FRNRAP come from the germline V gene. The CDR3 covers 15 residues. Trimming at V came to 5 bases and at J to 3 bases, leaving 5 bases not matched to a gene. CDR3: CASGGGLAEEETQYF. Here the CDR3 DNA reads TGTGCTAGTGGTGGGGGACTAGCGGAGGAAGAGACCCAGTACTTC.

With regard to this clonotype: The junction shows a germline mismatch at one end, possibly a read error. The V gene is TRBV12-3 or TRBV12-4, the J gene TRBJ2-1; weak D call: TRBD1 (6 bases). This CDR3 spans 12 amino acids. The CDR3 region is CASSLDERGRFF. The CDR3, as DNA: TGCGCCAGCAGTTTAGACGAGAGGGGGAGGTTCTTC.

This clonotype was found a few times. This sequence joins TRBV29-1 and TRBJ2-7; the match to TRBD2 covers 13 bases. The CDR3 is 14 residues long. The V and J ends lost 4 bases and 3 bases, in that order; junction bases with no gene match: 3. Germline CDR1 is SQVTM and CDR2 is ANQGSEA. The CDR3 region is CSVAGLAGVYEQYF. The CDR3, as DNA: TGCAGCGTTGCTGGACTAGCGGGAGTCTACGAGCAGTACTTC.

In its sample, this clonotype was seen a few times. DNA for the CDR3: TGCGCCAGCAGCTTGCAGGGGTTGAATTCACCCCTCCACTTT. It translates to CASSLQGLNSPLHF. The chain links TRBV5-1 to TRBJ1-6; TRBD1 might be the D (6 bases). This CDR3 has 14 amino acids. The V and J ends lost 1 base and 7 bases respectively, with 9 bases between them. CDR1 is SGHRS, CDR2 YFSETQ, per germline.

This clonotype was counted between two and nine times. V and J are TRBV6-5 and TRBJ1-2; no reliable D call. The V gene's germline CDR1 is MNHEY and CDR2 SVGAGI. V dropped 2 bases and J dropped 8 bases, with 12 bases sitting between them. The CDR3 runs 13 residues. The CDR3 is CASSYGLWIGYTF. In DNA form, the CDR3 reads TGTGCCAGCAGTTACGGGCTTTGGATCGGCTACACCTTC.

This clonotype was seen only a few times. The chain joins TRBV21-1 to TRBJ2-1. TRBV21-1 is marked as a pseudogene. The CDR3 spans 16 residues. CDR3 bases: TGTGCCAGCAGCAAAGTGACGGGAGGGCCCTACAATGAGCAGTTCTTC. Its translation is CASSKVTGGPYNEQFF.

V and J are TRBV4-2 and TRBJ2-5; D perhaps matches TRBD1 (5 bases). This CDR3 is built from 15 residues. The germline V gene encodes CDR1 LGHNA and CDR2 YNFKEQ. Trimming took off 2 bases at V and 11 bases at J, with 21 bases between the two ends. The CDR3 nucleotides read TGTGCCAGCAGCCAACTCCCAGGAATAGGGGAAGAGCAGTACTTC. Protein sequence: CASSQLPGIGEEQYF.

This chain connects TRBV10-3 to TRBJ2-5; possible D gene TRBD1, 6 bases. The CDR3 is 14 residues long. V shed 9 bases and J shed 2 bases, with 16 bases lying between them. Per the germline V gene, CDR1 is ENHRY and CDR2 is SYGVKD. The CDR3 DNA is TGTGCCATTTCAGGGGCACCGAGTCAAGAGACCCAGTACTTC. It specifies CAISGAPSQETQYF.

This chain uses TRBV7-9 with TRBJ1-1; possibly TRBD1 for D (5 bases). CDR3 length: 12 amino acids. V shed 11 bases and J shed 0 bases, with 10 bases lying between them. CDR1 and CDR2 (germline): SEHNR, FQNEAQ (reference sequence). The CDR3 nucleotides are TGTGCCGGACACCGAATGAACACTGAAGCTTTCTTT. It is translated as CAGHRMNTEAFF.

This clonotype was counted between two and nine times. At one boundary the junction diverges from the germline segment, which might be a read error. V usage is TRBV20-1 and J usage is TRBJ2-3; 11 positions match TRBD2. The CDR3 spans 16 residues. CDR1 is DFQATT, CDR2 SNEGSKA, per germline (reference sequence). CDR3 bases: TGCAGTGCCAGAGAGGGACTAGCGGACGCAACAGATACGCAGTATTTT. Its translation is CSAREGLADATDTQYF.

The gene calls are TRBV19 and TRBJ2-7; 9 bases fit TRBD2. The trim removed 11 bases at V and 4 bases at J, leaving 12 bases unmatched. CDR3 length: 14 amino acids. Germline CDR1 and CDR2: LNHDA and SQIVND (reference sequence). This CDR3 is CAGGYPGLAYEQYF. The CDR3 coding sequence is TGTGCCGGCGGCTATCCGGGACTAGCATACGAGCAGTACTTC. The variable domain in full, with the rest retrieved from reference TRBV19 and TRBJ2-7, is DGGITQSPKYLFRKEGQNVTLSCEQNLNHDAMYWYRQDPGQGLRLIYYSQIVNDFQKGDIAEGYSVSREKKESFPLTVTSAQKNPTAFYLCAGGYPGLAYEQYFGPGTRLTVT.

A few counts support this clonotype. This chain uses TRBV6-5 with TRBJ2-4; 13 nucleotides line up with TRBD2. Germline V gene data show CDR1 as MNHEY and CDR2 as SVGAGI. The CDR3 sequence is 21 residues long. V was pared by 0 bases and J by 2 bases, with 13 bases of the junction left unmatched. CDR3 coding DNA: TGTGCCAGCAGTTACTCTGCGCCGGGGACTAGCGGGACGGGAACCAAAAACATTCAGTACTTC. It is translated as CASSYSAPGTSGTGTKNIQYF.

The chain uses TRBV5-1 and TRBJ1-1; 7 bases are shared with TRBD1. The V and J ends lost 3 bases and 3 bases, in that order; junction bases with no gene match: 8. Germline V lookup: CDR1 SGHRS, CDR2 YFSETQ. This CDR3 contains 15 residues. CDR3 protein: CASSWGTEAYTEAFF. The DNA of the CDR3 is TGCGCCAGCAGCTGGGGGACAGAGGCTTACACTGAAGCTTTCTTT.

The chain carries TRBV4-3 and TRBJ1-2; D is unclear. The V gene's germline CDR1 is LGHNA and CDR2 YSLEER. V was pared by 0 bases and J by 3 bases, with 14 bases between. CDR3 length equals 16 residues. This CDR3 reads CASSQEGKGFYYGYTF. In DNA form, the CDR3 reads TGCGCCAGCAGCCAAGAGGGGAAGGGCTTTTACTATGGCTACACCTTC.